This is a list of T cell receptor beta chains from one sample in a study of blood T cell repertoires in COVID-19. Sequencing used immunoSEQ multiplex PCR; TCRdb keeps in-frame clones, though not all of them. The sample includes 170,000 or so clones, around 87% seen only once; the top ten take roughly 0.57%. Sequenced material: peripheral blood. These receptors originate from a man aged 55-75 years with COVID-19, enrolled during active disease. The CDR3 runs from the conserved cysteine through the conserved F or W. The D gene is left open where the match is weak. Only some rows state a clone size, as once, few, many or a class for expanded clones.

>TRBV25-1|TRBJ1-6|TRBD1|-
CASSEVTGLNSPLHF
TGTGCCAGCAGTGAAGTGACAGGGTTGAATTCACCCCTCCACTTT
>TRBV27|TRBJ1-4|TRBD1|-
CASTKLGQGASNEKLFF
TGTGCCAGCACCAAATTAGGACAGGGGGCGTCTAATGAAAAACTGTTTTTT
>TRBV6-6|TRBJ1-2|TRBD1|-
CASSPKGQGYGYTF
TGTGCCAGCAGTCCAAAAGGACAGGGCTATGGCTACACCTTC
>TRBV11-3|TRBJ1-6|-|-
CASSFAGGVYNSPLHF
TGTGCCAGCAGCTTTGCGGGGGGCGTTTATAATTCACCCCTCCACTTT
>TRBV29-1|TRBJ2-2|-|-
CSARGTSTGELFF
TGCAGCGCCCGGGGGACCTCCACCGGGGAGCTGTTTTTT
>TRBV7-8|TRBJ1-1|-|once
CASSPLREAFF
TGTGCCAGCAGCCCACTGCGTGAAGCTTTCTTT
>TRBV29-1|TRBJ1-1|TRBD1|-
CSAPAGQAMNTEAFF
TGCAGCGCACCCGCAGGACAGGCTATGAACACTGAAGCTTTCTTT
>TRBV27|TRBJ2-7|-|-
CASSLGRVTYEQYF
TGTGCCAGCAGTTTAGGCAGGGTAACCTACGAGCAGTACTTC
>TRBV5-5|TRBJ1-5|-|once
CASSLAHSNQPQHF
TGTGCCAGCAGCTTGGCCCATAGCAATCAGCCCCAGCATTTT
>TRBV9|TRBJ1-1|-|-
CASSVGVGVTEAFF
TGTGCCAGCAGCGTAGGGGTAGGGGTAACTGAAGCTTTCTTT
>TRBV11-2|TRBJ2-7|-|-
CASSSPRQNYEQYF
TGTGCCAGCAGCTCGCCCCGACAGAACTACGAGCAGTACTTC
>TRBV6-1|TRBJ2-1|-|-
CASSEHIRGTYNEQFF
TGTGCCAGCAGCGAACACATCAGGGGCACCTACAATGAGCAGTTCTTC
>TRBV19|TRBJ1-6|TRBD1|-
CASSPRQGNSPLHF
TGTGCCAGTAGCCCAAGACAGGGGAATTCACCCCTCCACTTT
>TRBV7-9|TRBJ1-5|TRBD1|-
CASSSGQGRDQPQHF
TGTGCCAGCAGCTCGGGACAGGGGAGGGATCAGCCCCAGCATTTT
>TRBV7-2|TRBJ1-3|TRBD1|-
CASSSEYVGGWSGNTIYF
TGTGCCAGCAGCTCGGAATACGTAGGGGGCTGGTCTGGAAACACCATATATTTT
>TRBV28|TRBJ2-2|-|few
CASRQTTPRELFF
TGTGCCAGCAGGCAGACTACCCCCCGGGAGCTGTTTTTT
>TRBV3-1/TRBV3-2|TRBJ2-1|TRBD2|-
CASSRLAGGPHNEQFF
TGTGCCAGCAGCCGACTAGCGGGGGGGCCTCACAATGAGCAGTTCTTC
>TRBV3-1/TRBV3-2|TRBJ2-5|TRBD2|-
CASSQGLGTTGRLLETQYF
TGTGCCAGCAGCCAGGGTCTGGGGACTACAGGCCGTTTGTTGGAGACCCAGTACTTC
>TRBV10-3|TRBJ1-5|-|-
CAIRKQGNQPQHF
TGTGCCATCAGAAAACAGGGAAATCAGCCCCAGCATTTT
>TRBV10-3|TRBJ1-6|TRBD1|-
CAISESGQGVSPLHF
TGTGCCATCAGTGAGTCCGGACAGGGGGTCTCACCCCTCCACTTT
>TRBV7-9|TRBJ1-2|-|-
CASSRGYGDLGYGYTF
TGTGCCAGCAGCCGAGGGTATGGGGACTTAGGCTATGGCTACACCTTC
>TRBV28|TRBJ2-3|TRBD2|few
CASSPLGSGGGALDTQYF
TGTGCCAGCAGCCCTCTGGGATCAGGCGGGGGGGCCTTGGATACGCAGTATTTT
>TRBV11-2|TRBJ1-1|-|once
CASSFAHMVAEAFF
TGTGCCAGCAGCTTCGCCCATATGGTAGCTGAAGCTTTCTTT
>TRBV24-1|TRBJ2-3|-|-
CATSEQSVTDTQYF
TGTGCCACCAGTGAGCAGAGCGTCACAGATACGCAGTATTTT
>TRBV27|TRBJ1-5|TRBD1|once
CASSPGTGGGYSNQPQHF
TGTGCCAGCAGCCCCGGGACAGGGGGGGGTTATAGCAATCAGCCCCAGCATTTT
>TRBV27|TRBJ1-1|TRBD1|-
CASSLHAGQGAEAFF
TGTGCCAGCAGTTTACACGCGGGACAGGGTGCTGAAGCTTTCTTT
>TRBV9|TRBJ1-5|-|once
CASSADSTKQPQHF
TGTGCCAGCAGCGCGGACAGTACGAAACAGCCCCAGCATTTT
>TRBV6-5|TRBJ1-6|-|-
CASSPGPNSPLHF
TGTGCCAGCAGTCCAGGCCCAAATTCACCCCTCCACTTT
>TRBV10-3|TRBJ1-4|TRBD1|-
CAISEHSDRDATNEKLFF
TGTGCCATCAGTGAGCACTCGGACAGGGATGCAACTAATGAAAAACTGTTTTTT
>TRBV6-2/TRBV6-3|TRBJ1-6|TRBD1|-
CASSAGGPANSPLHF
TGTGCCAGCAGTGCAGGGGGGCCGGCTAATTCACCCCTCCACTTT
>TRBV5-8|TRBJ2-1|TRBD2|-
CASLRLAMNNEQFF
TGTGCCAGCCTTCGACTAGCAATGAACAATGAGCAGTTCTTC
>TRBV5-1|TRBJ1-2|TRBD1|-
CASSTKGTGVDGYTF
TGCGCCAGCAGCACCAAAGGGACAGGGGTGGATGGCTACACCTTC
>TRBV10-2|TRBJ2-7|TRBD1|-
CATQTGGSYEQYF
TGCGCCACCCAGACAGGGGGTTCCTACGAGCAGTACTTC
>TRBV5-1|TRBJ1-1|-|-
CASSLVADTEAFF
TGCGCCAGCAGCTTGGTAGCGGACACTGAAGCTTTCTTT
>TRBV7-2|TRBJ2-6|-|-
CASSSQGFGANVLTF
TGTGCCAGCAGCTCACAGGGTTTTGGGGCCAACGTCCTGACTTTC
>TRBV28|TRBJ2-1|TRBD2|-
CASRPGTSGTYNEQFF
TGTGCCAGCAGGCCAGGGACTAGCGGTACCTACAATGAGCAGTTCTTC
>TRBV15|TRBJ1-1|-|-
CATSRDRVGMNTEAFF
TGTGCCACCAGCAGAGACAGGGTTGGCATGAACACTGAAGCTTTCTTT
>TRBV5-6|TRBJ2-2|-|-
CASSLDVRPGELFF
TGTGCCAGCAGCTTGGACGTGAGGCCCGGGGAGCTGTTTTTT
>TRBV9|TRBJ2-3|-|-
CASSVLRDTLSTDTQYF
TGTGCCAGCAGCGTACTTCGGGACACACTGAGCACAGATACGCAGTATTTT
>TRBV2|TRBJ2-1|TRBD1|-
CASSRQGYNEQFF
TGTGCCAGCAGTCGACAGGGCTACAATGAGCAGTTCTTC
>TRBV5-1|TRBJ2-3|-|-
CASSADLRADTQYF
TGCGCCAGCAGCGCTGACTTGAGGGCAGATACGCAGTATTTT
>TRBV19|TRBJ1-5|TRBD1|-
CASSKLGIGTGGQPQHF
TGTGCCAGTAGTAAATTGGGTATAGGGACAGGGGGTCAGCCCCAGCATTTT
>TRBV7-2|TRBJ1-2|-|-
CASSPKQRTSGGYTF
TGTGCCAGCAGCCCAAAACAGAGAACTTCTGGAGGCTACACCTTC
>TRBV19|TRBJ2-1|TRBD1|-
CASSIIRDRGRYEQFF
TGTGCCAGTAGTATTATCCGGGACAGGGGTAGGTATGAGCAGTTCTTC
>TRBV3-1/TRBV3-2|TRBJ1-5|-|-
CASSQDTAVGQPQHF
TGTGCCAGCAGCCAAGATACGGCGGTAGGTCAGCCCCAGCATTTT
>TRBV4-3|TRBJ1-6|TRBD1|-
CASSQRATGGNSPLHF
TGCGCCAGCAGCCAGAGGGCTACAGGGGGCAATTCACCCCTCCACTTT
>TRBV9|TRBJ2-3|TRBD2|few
CASSEAPGSGGRADTQYF
TGTGCCAGCAGCGAGGCCCCTGGTAGCGGGGGGAGGGCAGATACGCAGTATTTT
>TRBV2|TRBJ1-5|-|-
CASSEVTGNQPQHF
TGTGCCAGCAGTGAAGTTACGGGCAATCAGCCCCAGCATTTT
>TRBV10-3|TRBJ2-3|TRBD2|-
CAIRGRVGGLAGPKNTDTQYF
TGTGCCATCAGAGGACGAGTAGGGGGACTAGCGGGTCCAAAAAACACAGATACGCAGTATTTT
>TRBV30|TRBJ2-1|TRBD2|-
CAWRGLVNEQFF
TGTGCCTGGAGGGGACTAGTCAATGAGCAGTTCTTC
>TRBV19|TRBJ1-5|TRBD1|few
CASSTTGPYSNQPQHF
TGTGCCAGTAGTACGACAGGGCCCTATAGCAATCAGCCCCAGCATTTT